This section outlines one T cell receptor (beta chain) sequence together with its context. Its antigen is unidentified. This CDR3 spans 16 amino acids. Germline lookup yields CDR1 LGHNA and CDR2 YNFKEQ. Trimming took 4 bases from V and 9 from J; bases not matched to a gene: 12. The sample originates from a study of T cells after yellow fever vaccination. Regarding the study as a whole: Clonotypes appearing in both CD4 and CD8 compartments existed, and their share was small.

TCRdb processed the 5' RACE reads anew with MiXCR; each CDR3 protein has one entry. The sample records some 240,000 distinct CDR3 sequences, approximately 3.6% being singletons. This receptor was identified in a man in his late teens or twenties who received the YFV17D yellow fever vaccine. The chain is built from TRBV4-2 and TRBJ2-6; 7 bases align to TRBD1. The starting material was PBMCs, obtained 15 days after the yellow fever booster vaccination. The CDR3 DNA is TGTGCCAGCAGCCCGGACCCGGGACAGCGCCGCAACGTCCTGACTTTC. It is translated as CASSPDPGQRRNVLTF.